The 15 T cell receptor beta chains below were found in one sample sequenced in a study of T cells in Graves' hyperthyroidism and ophthalmopathy. Authors of the study amplified TCR beta CDR3 regions from RNA transcripts. Primed by the HTBI set, a first-round RT-PCR was run on the TCR CDR3. TCRdb re-derived calls from the multiplex PCR reads in MiXCR, one entry per CDR3 protein. The data hold 300,000 to 400,000 distinct CDR3 sequences, with about 14% observed a single time. The sample comprised blood. The receptors stem from a woman aged 25 to 39 with Graves' ophthalmopathy.

The CDR3 loop is CASSYAGSNTEAFF. The CDR3 bases are TGTGCCAGCAGTTATGCCGGGAGTAACACTGAAGCTTTCTTT. The chain has TRBV12-3 or TRBV12-4 and TRBJ1-1; D ambiguous. The length of the CDR3 is 14 residues. Trimming cost V 4 bases and J 2 bases, with 11 bases left between them.

At least ten counts were recorded for this clonotype. The chain recombines TRBV30 with TRBJ1-2, with D unclear. V was trimmed by 4 bases and J by 1 base, leaving 10 bases between them. The CDR3 is 13 residues long. CDR1 and CDR2 (germline): GTSNPN, SVGIG (reference sequence). The CDR3 reads CAWNGRINYGYTF. In DNA form, the CDR3 reads TGTGCCTGGAACGGACGGATTAACTATGGCTACACCTTC.

The chain recombines TRBV5-1 with TRBJ2-7; D tentatively reads TRBD1 or TRBD2 (6 bases each). V lost 4 bases and J lost 2, with 16 bases in between. This CDR3 is built from 15 residues. Germline CDR1 reads SGHRS; CDR2 reads YFSETQ. CDR3 sequence: CASSGGTSSAYEQYF. The CDR3 nucleotides read TGCGCCAGCAGCGGCGGGACATCCTCTGCCTACGAGCAGTACTTC.

Ten or more counts support this clonotype. The V gene is TRBV20-1, the J gene TRBJ2-1, with 12 bases identical to TRBD2. The CDR3 length is 18 residues. Looked up from germline, CDR1 is DFQATT and CDR2 is SNEGSKA (reference sequence). V shed 4 bases and J 4 bases; nucleotides not matched to a gene: 14. The CDR3 is CSAIPSNVLAGGYNEQFF. CDR3 sequence (DNA): TGCAGTGCTATCCCAAGCAACGTACTAGCGGGGGGTTACAATGAGCAGTTCTTC.

Points on this clonotype: A much more abundant neighbour one base away suggests this may be a read error. The V and J genes are TRBV2 and TRBJ2-2; no reliable D call. The CDR3 has 13 amino acids. CDR1 SNHLY and CDR2 FYNNEI come from the germline V gene. Trimming took 5 bases from V and 4 from J, leaving 8 bases between them. Here the CDR3 reads CASSKGRTGELFF. The CDR3 DNA sequence: TGTGCCAGCAGTAAGGGCCGCACCGGGGAGCTGTTTTTT. Looking up the rest from reference TRBV2 and TRBJ2-2 gives the full variable domain: EPEVTQTPSHQVTQMGQEVILRCVPISNHLYFYWYRQILGQKVEFLVSFYNNEISEKSEIFDDQFSVERPDGSNFTLKIRSTKLEDSAMYFCASSKGRTGELFFGEGSRLTVL.

In this sample, this clonotype turned up many times. The J gene is TRBJ2-7, the V gene TRBV5-1; 8 positions match TRBD2. The germline V gene has CDR1 SGHRS and CDR2 YFSETQ. CDR3 length: 14 amino acids. J was trimmed by 4 bases and V by 6 bases; bases with no gene match: 9. CDR3 nucleotides: TGCGCCAGCAAAACTACGGGGGGGCCTTACGAGCAGTACTTC. The encoded protein is CASKTTGGPYEQYF.

CDR3 protein: CASSATGIYEQYF. In DNA form, the CDR3 reads TGTGCCAGCAGCGCCACGGGAATCTACGAGCAGTACTTC. This chain joins TRBV14 and TRBJ2-7, with a tentative D call TRBD2 (5 bases). This CDR3 has 13 amino acids. CDR1 is SGHDN, CDR2 FVKESK, per germline. V was shortened by 5 bases and J by 3 bases, with 11 bases between the two germline ends.

The CDR3 coding sequence is TGCAGCGCAGACAGGGGAGGAAACACCATATATTTT. As protein: CSADRGGNTIYF. J is TRBJ1-3 and V is TRBV29-1, with 8 bases matching TRBD1. Germline V gene data show CDR1 as SQVTM and CDR2 as ANQGSEA. The CDR3 loop spans 12 amino acids. Losses at the gene ends were 7 bases for V and 4 bases for J; bases not matched to a gene: 3.

V and J are TRBV24-1 and TRBJ2-1; D perhaps matches TRBD1 (5 bases). The CDR3 covers 14 residues. V was trimmed by 7 bases and J by 6 bases, leaving 15 bases between them. Germline CDR1 KGHDR, CDR2 SFDVKD. The CDR3: CATSATGRVNEQFF. The CDR3 DNA sequence: TGTGCCACCAGCGCCACAGGAAGGGTCAATGAGCAGTTCTTC.

The table lists this clonotype with many counts. The chain is built from TRBV27 and TRBJ2-5; D is uncertain. Germline V gives CDR1 MNHEY, CDR2 SMNVEV (reference sequence). CDR3 length: 11 residues. The V and J ends lost 6 bases and 5 bases respectively, with 7 bases between them. The CDR3 here is CASRRAETQYF. CDR3 DNA sequence: TGTGCCAGCAGACGGGCGGAGACCCAGTACTTC.

The chain combines TRBV28 with TRBJ2-2; 8 bases fit TRBD2. This CDR3 comprises 16 residues. The ends lost 6 bases at V and 0 bases at J; junction bases unmatched: 6. The germline CDR1 and CDR2 sequences are MDHEN and SYDVKM. The CDR3 sequence: CASSSGGGSNTGELFF. The CDR3 DNA is TGTGCCAGCAGCAGTGGCGGGGGGTCGAACACCGGGGAGCTGTTTTTT.

This clonotype was counted many times. Here the CDR3 DNA reads TGTGCCAGCAGCTACAGTTTTAGACAGGGAAGTACTGAAGCTTTCTTT. Protein sequence: CASSYSFRQGSTEAFF. This chain connects TRBV2 to TRBJ1-1, with 7 bases that match TRBD1. V shed 6 bases and J 5 bases; nucleotides not matched to a gene: 15. The CDR3 loop spans 16 amino acids. Germline CDR1 and CDR2: SNHLY and FYNNEI.

This clonotype was seen a handful of times. CDR3 DNA: TGTGCCTGGAGTGCTTGGGGTGACACTGAAGCTTTCTTT. Translating it yields CAWSAWGDTEAFF. V gene TRBV30 combines with J gene TRBJ1-1, with D unclear. V shed 1 base and J shed 3 bases, with 9 bases lying between them. The V gene's germline CDR1 is GTSNPN and CDR2 SVGIG (reference sequence). The CDR3 is made up of 13 amino acids.

This clonotype was detected a few times. The CDR3 nucleotides read TGCGCCAGCAGCCAAGATCGGGAGGGTCCCAGCTCCTACGAGCAGTACTTC. Amino acids: CASSQDREGPSSYEQYF. V gene TRBV4-3 combines with J gene TRBJ2-7; TRBD2 matches 8 bases. J lost 0 bases, V lost 0 bases, and 7 bases had no gene match. CDR3 length: 17 amino acids. Germline V gene lookup returns CDR1 LGHNA and CDR2 YSLEER.

This clonotype has at least ten counts. V gene TRBV28 combines with J gene TRBJ1-2; unclear D gene. CDR3 size: 14 residues. Trimming removed 3 bases from V and 8 bases from J, with 16 bases in between. The germline CDR1 and CDR2 sequences are MDHEN and SYDVKM. CDR3 loop: CASSFDNRVEGYTF. Here the CDR3 DNA reads TGTGCCAGCAGTTTCGATAACAGAGTTGAAGGCTACACCTTC.